This passage covers 9 T cell receptor beta chains from one sample sequenced in a study of beta chain features in type 1 diabetes. Study findings and constraints: Type 1 diabetes patients had TCRB CDR3s that were shorter (moderately but significantly so) in all four CD4+ subsets.

The whole isolated RNA underwent reverse transcription, so sequencing captured expressed TCRB transcripts. The repertoire was sequenced with immunoSEQ multiplex PCR; TCRdb's copy has only in-frame clones and lacks some. The sample holds around 160,000 clones, 6.5% to 10% seen once. Antigens of these TCRs are unknown. The sequencing input was central memory CD4+ T cells from blood. The source of these receptors is a woman between 18 and 30 years old with type 1 diabetes.

CDR3 sequence reads: CASSFPGTSYEQYF. The CDR3 coding sequence is TGTGCCAGCAGCTTTCCCGGGACTAGCTACGAGCAGTACTTC. V gene TRBV28 combines with J gene TRBJ2-7; 8 bases are a match to TRBD2. CDR3 length: 14 amino acids. After removal of 6 bases from V and 3 bases from J, the junction contained 7 bases not matched to a gene. Germline V gene sequence: CDR1 MDHEN, CDR2 SYDVKM.

This clone has only a few counts. V usage is TRBV6-5 and J usage is TRBJ1-1; 8 bases map to TRBD1. Germline loops: CDR1 MNHEY, CDR2 SVGAGI. CDR3 size: 13 residues. J lost 4 bases, V lost 6 bases, and 4 bases had no gene match. The CDR3 loop reads CASRQGQVTEAFF. CDR3 in DNA: TGTGCCAGCAGACAGGGACAGGTCACTGAAGCTTTCTTT.

The table lists this clone with a few counts. V and J are TRBV30 and TRBJ1-5, with D possibly TRBD1 on 5 matching bases. Germline values: CDR1 GTSNPN, CDR2 SVGIG (reference sequence). Trimming removed 1 base from V and 9 bases from J, with 16 bases in between. The CDR3 totals 14 residues. The CDR3 sequence: CAWSDRGAVRPQHF. Written as DNA, the CDR3 is TGTGCCTGGAGTGACCGCGGGGCCGTTCGGCCCCAGCATTTT.

The rearrangement uses TRBV27 and TRBJ2-5, with 9 bases identical to TRBD2. The CDR3 runs 14 residues. V lost 5 bases, J lost 3 bases, and 4 bases stayed unmatched. Germline CDR1 MNHEY, CDR2 SMNVEV (reference sequence). Here the CDR3 reads CASSPWTSEETQYF. CDR3 DNA sequence: TGTGCCAGCAGTCCCTGGACTAGCGAAGAGACCCAGTACTTC.

This clone was observed a few times. J is TRBJ2-7 and V is TRBV25-1; a weak D match, TRBD2 (6 bases). Germline V gives CDR1 MGHDK, CDR2 SYGVNS. The CDR3 runs 15 residues. V lost 1 base and J lost 6, with 16 bases in between. CDR3 protein: CASSEWGGGSGEQYF. The CDR3 bases are TGTGCCAGCAGTGAATGGGGTGGAGGGAGCGGCGAGCAGTACTTC.

This clone turned up a few times. V usage is TRBV7-2 and J usage is TRBJ2-2, with 8 bases fitting TRBD1. V was clipped by 5 bases and J by 0 bases; unmatched bases: 5. The CDR3 runs to 16 residues. The germline V gene encodes CDR1 SGHTA and CDR2 FQGNSA. CDR3 sequence: CASSAWTGTNTGELFF. The CDR3 DNA is TGTGCCAGCAGCGCCTGGACAGGGACGAACACCGGGGAGCTGTTTTTT.

This clone has just a few counts. This chain links TRBV7-2 with TRBJ2-7, with D unresolved. The germline V and J ends were trimmed by 5 bases and 0 bases, with 14 bases remaining between them. Germline lookup yields CDR1 SGHTA and CDR2 FQGNSA. The CDR3 totals 15 residues. The CDR3 region has the DNA TGTGCCAGCAGCACACAGCTGTTTTCCTCCTACGAGCAGTACTTC. Protein: CASSTQLFSSYEQYF.

This clone was seen only a few times. This chain links TRBV6-1 with TRBJ2-1; D is unresolved. Germline CDR1 is MNHNS and CDR2 is SASEGT. The CDR3 covers 12 residues. V was cut by 6 bases and J by 9 bases, with 12 bases left in between. In DNA, the CDR3 is TGTGCCAGCAGCCTAACGCCGGGTGAGCAGTTCTTC. It yields the protein CASSLTPGEQFF.

This clone was observed many times. V and J are TRBV11-2 and TRBJ2-1; 11 positions agree with TRBD2. This CDR3 has 13 residues. Germline V gene sequence: CDR1 SGHAT, CDR2 FQNNGV. J lost 10 bases, V lost 3 bases, and 2 bases had no gene match. The CDR3 loop reads CASSFGTSGEQFF. The DNA for the CDR3 is TGTGCCAGCAGCTTCGGGACTAGCGGAGAGCAGTTCTTC.